This T cell receptor beta chain was profiled in a study of blood T cell repertoires in COVID-19. The repertoire was sequenced with immunoSEQ multiplex PCR; TCRdb's copy has only in-frame clones and lacks some. The sample has around 170,000 clones, about 80% seen once; the top ten hold 10% to 15%. Trimming took 5 bases from V and 4 from J, leaving 18 bases between them. This CDR3 spans 16 amino acids. Germline V gives CDR1 MNHEY, CDR2 SMNVEV (reference sequence). The sequence was obtained from an older man who had recovered from COVID-19. Sequencing was done on a sample of peripheral blood. The gene calls are TRBV27 and TRBJ2-1; D uncertain. For the CDR3, the DNA is TGTGCCAGCAGTCTCTTTGCTCTAACGAATTACAATGAGCAGTTCTTC. Translating gives CASSLFALTNYNEQFF.